The rows below give T cell receptor beta chains drawn from one sample of a study of blood T cell repertoires in COVID-19. Generated by immunoSEQ multiplex PCR, the TCRdb table keeps only in-frame clones and is missing some. The data hold about 140,000 clones, with 86% observed a single time. What was sequenced was PBMCs or T cells enriched from blood (not recorded which). These receptors all come from a man aged 45 to 65 who had recovered from COVID-19. CDR3s include the opening cysteine and the closing phenylalanine or tryptophan. The D gene is left open where the match is weak. Clone size appears in some rows only: once, few, many, or a class for an expanded clone.

CDR3	DNA	D	size	V	J
CASTDRFATNEKLFF	TGTGCCAGCACGGACAGGTTTGCAACTAATGAAAAACTGTTTTTT	TRBD1	-	TRBV28	TRBJ1-4
CASSGQERASTDTQYF	TGTGCCAGCAGCGGGCAGGAGCGGGCTAGCACAGATACGCAGTATTTT	-	-	TRBV11-2	TRBJ2-3
CATSRDYETGNEKLFF	TGTGCCACCAGCAGAGATTATGAGACAGGGAACGAAAAACTGTTTTTT	TRBD1	few	TRBV15	TRBJ1-4
CASSLWQGDTEAFF	TGTGCCAGCAGTTTATGGCAGGGGGACACTGAAGCTTTCTTT	TRBD1	-	TRBV28	TRBJ1-1
CASSPGRAWVNGYTF	TGTGCCAGCTCACCGGGCAGGGCCTGGGTGAATGGCTACACCTTC	-	-	TRBV18	TRBJ1-2
CASSIARVEANVLTF	TGTGCCAGTAGTATAGCTCGAGTCGAGGCCAACGTCCTGACTTTC	-	-	TRBV19	TRBJ2-6
CASRPDRVGKLFF	TGTGCCAGCAGACCAGACAGGGTAGGAAAACTGTTTTTT	TRBD1	-	TRBV5-4	TRBJ1-4
CASSSTYEQYF	TGTGCCAGCAGCTCCACCTACGAGCAGTACTTC	-	few	TRBV5-4	TRBJ2-7
CAAQDSMNTEAFF	TGTGCCGCACAGGATTCTATGAACACTGAAGCTTTCTTT	-	-	TRBV18	TRBJ1-1
CASIQGARTGELFF	TGTGCCAGCATTCAGGGGGCGCGAACCGGGGAGCTGTTTTTT	TRBD1	-	TRBV28	TRBJ2-2
CASLDRGVHEQYF	TGCGCCAGCTTGGACAGGGGGGTCCACGAGCAGTACTTC	TRBD1	once	TRBV10-2	TRBJ2-7
CASSLGSRVNTGELFF	TGTGCCAGCAGCTTAGGTTCCAGGGTGAACACCGGGGAGCTGTTTTTT	-	-	TRBV7-2	TRBJ2-2
CASSRTGVEKLFF	TGCGCCAGCTCTCGGACAGGGGTTGAAAAACTGTTTTTT	TRBD1	-	TRBV5-1	TRBJ1-4
CASRSDRGLANTEAFF	TGTGCCAGCAGGTCGGACAGGGGGTTAGCGAACACTGAAGCTTTCTTT	TRBD1	-	TRBV28	TRBJ1-1
CATSRGGRREAQYF	TGTGCCACCAGCAGAGGTGGGCGGCGGGAGGCGCAGTATTTT	TRBD2	-	TRBV15	TRBJ2-3
CAISRTGTNQPQHF	TGTGCCATCAGTAGGACAGGGACCAATCAGCCCCAGCATTTT	TRBD1	few	TRBV10-3	TRBJ1-5
CASSYYVSATEEAFF	TGTGCCAGCAGTTACTATGTCAGCGCGACGGAAGAAGCTTTCTTT	-	-	TRBV6-2/TRBV6-3	TRBJ1-1
CASSDRGQAFF	TGTGCCAGCAGCGACAGGGGACAAGCTTTCTTT	TRBD1	-	TRBV25-1	TRBJ1-1
CATSRAGGREKLFF	TGTGCCACCAGCAGAGCAGGGGGACGTGAAAAACTGTTTTTT	TRBD1	few	TRBV15	TRBJ1-4
CASSLERHGYTF	TGTGCCAGCAGTCTAGAACGACATGGCTACACCTTC	-	-	TRBV28	TRBJ1-2
CASSRGDVKTQYF	TGTGCCAGCAGTCGGGGGGATGTTAAGACCCAGTACTTC	TRBD2	-	TRBV6-5	TRBJ2-5
CASSSPQLRDSPLHF	TGTGCCAGCAGCTCCCCCCAACTCAGGGATTCACCCCTCCACTTT	-	once	TRBV7-9	TRBJ1-6
CASSTRQGTYEQYF	TGCGCCAGCAGTACCCGACAGGGTACCTACGAGCAGTACTTC	TRBD1	-	TRBV4-1	TRBJ2-7
CASSPQPGLAGIGDTQYF	TGTGCCAGCAGCCCACAACCGGGACTAGCGGGAATAGGAGATACGCAGTATTTT	TRBD2	-	TRBV7-3	TRBJ2-3
CASSFPGVTEAFF	TGTGCCAGCAGTTTCCCAGGGGTGACTGAAGCTTTCTTT	-	-	TRBV6-5	TRBJ1-1
CASSAGHTEAFF	TGTGCCAGCAGCGCGGGGCACACTGAAGCTTTCTTT	-	-	TRBV6-5	TRBJ1-1
CASSPTSGGQETQYF	TGTGCCAGCAGTCCTACTAGCGGGGGACAAGAGACCCAGTACTTC	TRBD2	-	TRBV7-9	TRBJ2-5
CASSLAGGVSAFF	TGTGCCAGCAGCTTAGCGGGAGGGGTTTCGGCTTTCTTT	-	-	TRBV7-2	TRBJ1-1
CASSLAWAPTDTQYF	TGCGCCAGCAGCTTGGCCTGGGCCCCCACAGATACGCAGTATTTT	-	-	TRBV5-1	TRBJ2-3
CASRDRDRGSHGYTF	TGTGCCAGCAGGGACAGGGACAGGGGGTCTCACGGCTACACCTTC	TRBD1	-	TRBV6-5	TRBJ1-2
CASSLDRGFYNSPLHF	TGTGCCAGCAGCTTAGACCGGGGGTTCTATAATTCACCCCTCCACTTT	-	once	TRBV7-9	TRBJ1-6
CASSYTKGQGYGYTF	TGTGCCAGCAGCTACACCAAAGGACAGGGCTATGGCTACACCTTC	TRBD1	-	TRBV7-2	TRBJ1-2
CASSALTDQETQYF	TGCGCCAGCAGCGCCTTGACAGACCAAGAGACCCAGTACTTC	-	-	TRBV5-1	TRBJ2-5
CASSIQGASYNSPLHF	TGTGCCAGCAGCATACAGGGGGCTTCCTATAATTCACCCCTCCACTTT	TRBD1	-	TRBV14	TRBJ1-6
CASSSMTRGDTQYF	TGCGCCAGCAGCTCTATGACCCGGGGAGATACGCAGTATTTT	-	-	TRBV5-1	TRBJ2-3
CASSLALGGRGAGELFF	TGTGCCAGCAGCTTAGCGCTTGGCGGGAGAGGTGCCGGGGAGCTGTTTTTT	TRBD2	-	TRBV7-2	TRBJ2-2
CASSLGSTGELFF	TGCGCCAGCAGCTTGGGTAGCACCGGGGAGCTGTTTTTT	-	few	TRBV5-1	TRBJ2-2
CASSTRGTVLGEQYF	TGTGCCAGCAGTACCCGGGGGACAGTCCTCGGCGAGCAGTACTTC	-	-	TRBV27	TRBJ2-7
CASSAGDSPLHF	TGTGCCAGCAGCGCGGGGGATTCACCCCTCCACTTT	-	-	TRBV5-4	TRBJ1-6
CASSLRLAGSDTQYF	TGTGCCAGCAGCTTGAGGCTAGCGGGGTCAGATACGCAGTATTTT	TRBD2	-	TRBV5-6	TRBJ2-3
CASSLFWQDSYEQYF	TGTGCCAGCAGCTTGTTTTGGCAGGATTCCTACGAGCAGTACTTC	-	-	TRBV5-6	TRBJ2-7
CASRLRYRGGGELFF	TGCGCCAGCAGACTAAGATACAGGGGAGGCGGGGAGCTGTTTTTT	-	-	TRBV4-3	TRBJ2-2
CASSLGLAGYNEQFF	TGTGCCAGCTCACTGGGACTAGCGGGATACAATGAGCAGTTCTTC	TRBD2	-	TRBV18	TRBJ2-1
CASSEPGTAETQYF	TGTGCCAGCAGCGAACCCGGGACAGCAGAGACCCAGTACTTC	TRBD1	-	TRBV5-4	TRBJ2-5
CATSPTGGYNSPLHF	TGTGCCACCAGTCCTACGGGGGGTTATAATTCACCCCTCCACTTT	-	-	TRBV15	TRBJ1-6
CASSPTANYGYTF	TGTGCCAGCAGTCCGACAGCGAACTATGGCTACACCTTC	-	-	TRBV28	TRBJ1-2
CASSVSGTGGRETQYF	TGTGCCAGTAGTGTCTCCGGGACAGGGGGCAGGGAGACCCAGTACTTC	TRBD1	once	TRBV19	TRBJ2-5
CASSLLNYGYTF	TGTGCCAGCTCACTTCTCAACTATGGCTACACCTTC	-	-	TRBV18	TRBJ1-2
CASSTTGVHYGYTF	TGTGCCAGCAGCACGACAGGGGTTCACTATGGCTACACCTTC	TRBD1	-	TRBV9	TRBJ1-2
CASSPGQTKGLFF	TGTGCCAGCAGCCCGGGACAGACAAAGGGACTGTTTTTT	TRBD1	-	TRBV28	TRBJ1-4
CASRPLAGFSYNEQFF	TGTGCCAGTAGACCCTTAGCGGGGTTCTCCTACAATGAGCAGTTCTTC	TRBD2	-	TRBV19	TRBJ2-1
CASSQERERGRNNEQFF	TGCGCCAGCAGCCAAGAACGAGAGCGGGGGCGGAACAATGAGCAGTTCTTC	TRBD2	-	TRBV4-1	TRBJ2-1
CATSDAGQGFHQPQHF	TGTGCCACCAGTGATGCGGGACAGGGGTTCCATCAGCCCCAGCATTTT	TRBD1	-	TRBV24-1	TRBJ1-5
CASSLVFTQTQYF	TGTGCCAGCAGCTTAGTATTTACCCAGACGCAGTATTTT	-	once	TRBV7-2	TRBJ2-3
CASSFGTSYGYTF	TGTGCCAGCAGTTTTGGGACAAGCTATGGCTACACCTTC	-	-	TRBV12-3/TRBV12-4	TRBJ1-2